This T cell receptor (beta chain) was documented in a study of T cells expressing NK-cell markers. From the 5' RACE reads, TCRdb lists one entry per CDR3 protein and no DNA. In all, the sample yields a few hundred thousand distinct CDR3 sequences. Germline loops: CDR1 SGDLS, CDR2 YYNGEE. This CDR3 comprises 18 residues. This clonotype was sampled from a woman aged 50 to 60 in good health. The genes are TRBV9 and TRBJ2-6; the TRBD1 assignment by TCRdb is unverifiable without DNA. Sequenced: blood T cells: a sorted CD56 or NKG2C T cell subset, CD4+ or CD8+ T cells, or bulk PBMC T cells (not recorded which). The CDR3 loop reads CASSPLTGSGSGANVLTF.